One TCR beta chain is described in this entry. Study processing details: Estimates of nucleated cell counts were drawn from the amplification of reference gene primers. Sequenced by immunoSEQ multiplex PCR; TCRdb stores in-frame clones only, minus some. Clonal size and the V and J genes are those of that table, whereas D and trimming came from the DNA. This table holds tens of thousands of clones, 83% found once. This entry belongs to a study of blood T cell repertoires in COVID-19. The wider study: Whether acute or convalescent, the COVID-19 samples came from the United States, Italy and Spain. Sample material is recorded as cDNA or gDNA derived from T cells, B-cell-depleted T cells, or PBMCs.

Trimming removed 4 bases from V and 5 bases from J; junction bases left unmatched: 14. CDR1 and CDR2 from the germline V gene are LGHNA and YNFKEQ. There are 17 residues in the CDR3. Seattle cases were enrolled at active infection and followed longitudinally. The V call is TRBV4-2, the J call TRBJ2-1; 7 bases are a match to TRBD2. The sequenced material came from peripheral blood. The TCR was taken from a man aged 30 to 45 with COVID-19, enrolled during active disease. CDR3 coding DNA: TGTGCCAGCAGCCTGAATCCTAGCGGCCGGCTAAACAATGAGCAGTTCTTC. Residues: CASSLNPSGRLNNEQFF.